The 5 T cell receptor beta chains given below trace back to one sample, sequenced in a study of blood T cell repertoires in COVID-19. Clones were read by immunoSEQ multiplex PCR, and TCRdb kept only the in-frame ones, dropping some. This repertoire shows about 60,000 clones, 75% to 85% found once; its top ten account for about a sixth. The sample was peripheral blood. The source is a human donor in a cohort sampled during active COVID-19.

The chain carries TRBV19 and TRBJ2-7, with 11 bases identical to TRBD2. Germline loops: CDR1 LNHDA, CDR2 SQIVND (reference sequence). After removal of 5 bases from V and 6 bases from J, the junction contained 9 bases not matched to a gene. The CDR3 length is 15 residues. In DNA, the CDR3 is TGTGCCAGTAGTTACCTAGCGGGGGGCCGAGGCGAGCAGTACTTC. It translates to CASSYLAGGRGEQYF.

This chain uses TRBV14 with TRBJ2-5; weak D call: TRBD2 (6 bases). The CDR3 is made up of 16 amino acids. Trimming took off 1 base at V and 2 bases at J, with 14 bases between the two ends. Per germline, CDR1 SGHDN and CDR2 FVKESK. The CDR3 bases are TGTGCCAGCAGCCAAGGGTTTGTGGAGGGACAAGAGACCCAGTACTTC. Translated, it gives CASSQGFVEGQETQYF.

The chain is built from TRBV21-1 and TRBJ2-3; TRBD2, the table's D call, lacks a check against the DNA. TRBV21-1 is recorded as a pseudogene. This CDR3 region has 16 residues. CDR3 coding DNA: TGTGCCAGCAGTCCCGCCGGAGGGGTGAGCACAGATACGCAGTATTTT. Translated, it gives CASSPAGGVSTDTQYF.

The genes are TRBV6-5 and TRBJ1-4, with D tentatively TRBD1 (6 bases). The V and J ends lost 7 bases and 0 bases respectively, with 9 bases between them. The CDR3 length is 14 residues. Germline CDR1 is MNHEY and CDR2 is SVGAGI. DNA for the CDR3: TGTGCCAGCAACCCAGGGGCAACTAATGAAAAACTGTTTTTT. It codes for CASNPGATNEKLFF.

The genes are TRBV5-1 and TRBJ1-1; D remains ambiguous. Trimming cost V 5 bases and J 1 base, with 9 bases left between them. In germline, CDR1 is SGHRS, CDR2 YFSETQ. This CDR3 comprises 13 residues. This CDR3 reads CASSQQSNTEAFF. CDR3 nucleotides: TGCGCCAGCAGTCAACAGTCGAACACTGAAGCTTTCTTT.